This entry is about one T cell receptor beta chain. The antigen is unknown. PCR employed 60 Vbeta and 13 Jbeta primers. TCRdb's table, derived via immunoSEQ multiplex PCR, lists solely in-frame clones and lacks some. This listing includes approximately 70,000 clones. This entry comes from a study of cytomegalovirus exposure and HLA in healthy donors. Findings and limits, study-wide: Exclusion applied to some V segments, including TRBV6-2 and TRBV6-3, as they were indistinguishable.

J lost 2 bases, V lost 1 base, and 6 bases had no gene match. Per germline, CDR1 LGHNA and CDR2 YSLEER. This CDR3 is built from 16 residues. The receptor was isolated from a woman younger than 45 in good health and CMV-seronegative. The specimen was PBMCs. The rearrangement uses TRBV4-3 and TRBJ2-7, with 9 bases matching TRBD1. The CDR3 coding sequence is TGCGCCAGCAGCCAAGTTTGGACAGGGGTTCCCTACGAGCAGTACTTC. Translating gives CASSQVWTGVPYEQYF.